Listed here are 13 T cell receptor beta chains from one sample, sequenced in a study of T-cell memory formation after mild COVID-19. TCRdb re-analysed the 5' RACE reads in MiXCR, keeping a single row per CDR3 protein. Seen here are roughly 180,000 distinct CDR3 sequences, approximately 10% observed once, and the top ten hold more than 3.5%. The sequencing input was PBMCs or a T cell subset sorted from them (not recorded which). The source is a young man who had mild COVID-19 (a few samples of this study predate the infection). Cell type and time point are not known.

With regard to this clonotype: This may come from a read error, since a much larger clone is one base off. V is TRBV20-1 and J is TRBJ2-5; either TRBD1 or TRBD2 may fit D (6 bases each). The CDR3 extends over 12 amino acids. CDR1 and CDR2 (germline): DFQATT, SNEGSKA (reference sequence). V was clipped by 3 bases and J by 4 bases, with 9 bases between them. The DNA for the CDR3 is TGCAGTGCTAGGGGGGGCGGAGAGACCCAGTACTTC. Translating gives CSARGGGETQYF.

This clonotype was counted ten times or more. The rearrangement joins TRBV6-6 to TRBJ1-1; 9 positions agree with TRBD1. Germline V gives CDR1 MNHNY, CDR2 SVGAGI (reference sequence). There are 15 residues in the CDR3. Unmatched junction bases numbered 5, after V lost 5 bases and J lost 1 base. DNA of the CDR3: TGTGCCAGCAGTAATCCGGGACAGGGGAACACTGAAGCTTTCTTT. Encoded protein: CASSNPGQGNTEAFF.

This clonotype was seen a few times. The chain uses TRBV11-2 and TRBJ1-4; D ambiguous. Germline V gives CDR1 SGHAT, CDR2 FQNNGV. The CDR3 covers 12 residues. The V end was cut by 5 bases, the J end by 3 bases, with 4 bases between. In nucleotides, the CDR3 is TGTGCCAGCAGCCGGGCTAATGAAAAACTGTTTTTT. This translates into CASSRANEKLFF. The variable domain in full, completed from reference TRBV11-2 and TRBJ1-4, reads EAGVAQSPRYKIIEKRQSVAFWCNPISGHATLYWYQQILGQGPKLLIQFQNNGVVDDSQLPKDRFSAERLKGVDSTLKIQPAKLEDSAVYLCASSRANEKLFFGSGTQLSVL.

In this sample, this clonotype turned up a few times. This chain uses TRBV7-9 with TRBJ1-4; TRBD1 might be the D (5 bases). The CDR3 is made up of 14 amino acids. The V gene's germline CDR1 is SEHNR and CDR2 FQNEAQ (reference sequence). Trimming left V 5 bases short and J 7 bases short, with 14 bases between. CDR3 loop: CASSPQGTGEKLFF. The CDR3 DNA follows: TGTGCCAGCAGCCCCCAGGGTACGGGTGAAAAACTGTTTTTT.

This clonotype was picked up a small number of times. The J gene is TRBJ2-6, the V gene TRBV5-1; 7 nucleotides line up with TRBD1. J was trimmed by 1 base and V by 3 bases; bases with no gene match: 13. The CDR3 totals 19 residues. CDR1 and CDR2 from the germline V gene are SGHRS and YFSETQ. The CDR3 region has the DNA TGCGCCAGCAGCTCAAATACAGGGGAATGGTTGTCTGGGGCCAACGTCCTGACTTTC. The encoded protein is CASSSNTGEWLSGANVLTF.

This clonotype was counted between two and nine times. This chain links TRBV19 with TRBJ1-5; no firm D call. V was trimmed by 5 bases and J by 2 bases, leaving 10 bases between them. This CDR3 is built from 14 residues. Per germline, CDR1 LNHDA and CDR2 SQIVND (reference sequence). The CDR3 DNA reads TGTGCCAGTAGTCCCATCGGTGGCAATCAGCCCCAGCATTTT. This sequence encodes CASSPIGGNQPQHF.

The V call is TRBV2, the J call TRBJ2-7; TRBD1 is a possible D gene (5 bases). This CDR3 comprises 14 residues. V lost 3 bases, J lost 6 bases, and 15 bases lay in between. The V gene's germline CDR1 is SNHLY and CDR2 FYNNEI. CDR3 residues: CASSDPRGWGEQYV. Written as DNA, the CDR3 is TGTGCCAGCAGTGATCCAAGGGGATGGGGCGAGCAGTACGTC.

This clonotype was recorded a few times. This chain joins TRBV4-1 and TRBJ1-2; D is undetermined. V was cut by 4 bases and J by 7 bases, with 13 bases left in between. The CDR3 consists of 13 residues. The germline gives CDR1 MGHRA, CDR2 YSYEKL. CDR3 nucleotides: TGCGCCAGCAGCCTCGGGTGGCGTGCTGGCTACACCTTC. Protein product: CASSLGWRAGYTF.

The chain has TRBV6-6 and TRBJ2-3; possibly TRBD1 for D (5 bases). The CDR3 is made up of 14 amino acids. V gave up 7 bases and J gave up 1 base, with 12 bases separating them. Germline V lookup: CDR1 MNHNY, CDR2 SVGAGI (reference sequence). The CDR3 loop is CASTIGVRTDTQYF. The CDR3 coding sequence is TGTGCCAGCACTATAGGGGTCCGCACAGATACGCAGTATTTT.

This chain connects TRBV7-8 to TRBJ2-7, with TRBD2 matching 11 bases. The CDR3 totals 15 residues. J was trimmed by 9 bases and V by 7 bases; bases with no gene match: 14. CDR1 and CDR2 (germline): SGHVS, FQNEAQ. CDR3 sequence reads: CASTQRRLAGGRQYF. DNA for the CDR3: TGTGCCAGCACCCAACGGAGGCTAGCGGGGGGCCGGCAGTACTTC.

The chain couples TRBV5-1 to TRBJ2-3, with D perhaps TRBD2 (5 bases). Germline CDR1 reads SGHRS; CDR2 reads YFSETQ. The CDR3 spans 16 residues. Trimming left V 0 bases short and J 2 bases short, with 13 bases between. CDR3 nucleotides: TGCGCCAGCAGCTTGGCAGGCCAGCGGTCCACAGATACGCAGTATTTT. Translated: CASSLAGQRSTDTQYF.

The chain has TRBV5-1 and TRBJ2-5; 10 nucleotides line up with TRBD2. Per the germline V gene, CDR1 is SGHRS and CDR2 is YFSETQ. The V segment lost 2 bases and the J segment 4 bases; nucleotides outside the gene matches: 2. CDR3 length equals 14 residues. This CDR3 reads CASSFSGGRETQYF. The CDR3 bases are TGCGCCAGCAGCTTTAGCGGGGGGAGAGAGACCCAGTACTTC.

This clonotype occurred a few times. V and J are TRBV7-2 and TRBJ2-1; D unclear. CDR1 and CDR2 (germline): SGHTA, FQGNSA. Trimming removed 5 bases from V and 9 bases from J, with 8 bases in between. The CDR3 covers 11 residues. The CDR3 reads CASSQLGEQFF. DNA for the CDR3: TGTGCCAGCAGCCAGTTGGGTGAGCAGTTCTTC.